Sequencing of this TCR beta chain was carried out in a study of vaccination effects on CD4 cells after COVID-19. With respect to this clone: Its specificity is not known.

Sequencing was preceded by expansion of antigen-specific CD4+ T cells with viral peptide pools in the ViraFEST assay. At the end of approximately 10 days of culture, CD4+ T cells were isolated. Each participant received a vaccine that was either BNT162b2 or mRNA-1273, given as two doses. Each culture well received a few million PBMC. These cells were then cultured in IMDM with 9 to 10 IU/ml IL-2 and 8.5 to 10 ug/ml peptides. The authors replaced half the medium with IL-2 medium on days 3 and 7. Clones were sequenced by immunoSEQ multiplex PCR, and TCRdb holds only the in-frame ones, with some missing. The sample yields around 67,000 clones, over 70% seen once. J lost 9 bases, V lost 4 bases, and 8 bases had no gene match. The CDR3 totals 14 residues. The germline CDR1 and CDR2 sequences are SGHTA and FQGNSA.

The receptor was isolated from a human donor who received a COVID-19 vaccine. J is TRBJ2-5 and V is TRBV7-2; TRBD2 matches 10 bases. The sample in question was CD4+ T cells from PBMCs cultured with HCoV-229E spike peptides, obtained after COVID-19 vaccination. The CDR3 sequence: CASSSTSGFGAQYF. DNA of the CDR3: TGTGCCAGCAGCTCGACTAGCGGGTTTGGGGCCCAGTACTTC.